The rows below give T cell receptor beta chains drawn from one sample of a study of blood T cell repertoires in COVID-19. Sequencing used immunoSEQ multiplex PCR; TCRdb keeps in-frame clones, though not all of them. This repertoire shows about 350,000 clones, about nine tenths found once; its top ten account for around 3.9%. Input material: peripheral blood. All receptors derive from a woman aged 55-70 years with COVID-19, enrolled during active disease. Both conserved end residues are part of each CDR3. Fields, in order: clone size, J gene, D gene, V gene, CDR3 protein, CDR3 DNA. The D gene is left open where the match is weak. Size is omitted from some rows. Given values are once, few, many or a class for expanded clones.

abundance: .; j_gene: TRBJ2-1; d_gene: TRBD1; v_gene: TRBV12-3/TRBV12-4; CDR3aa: CASSRQGGNEQFF; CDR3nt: TGTGCCAGCAGCAGACAGGGGGGGAATGAGCAGTTCTTC
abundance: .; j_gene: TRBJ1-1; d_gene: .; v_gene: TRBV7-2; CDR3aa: CASSSGGAAPGNTEAFF; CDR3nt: TGTGCCAGCAGCTCCGGGGGGGCAGCCCCCGGGAACACTGAAGCTTTCTTT
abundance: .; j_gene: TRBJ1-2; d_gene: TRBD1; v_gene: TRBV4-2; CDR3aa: CASSQEIVDRAGYTF; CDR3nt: TGTGCCAGCAGCCAAGAAATTGTGGACAGGGCTGGCTACACCTTC
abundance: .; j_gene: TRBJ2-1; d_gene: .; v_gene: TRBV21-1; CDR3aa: CASSKASGGRSYNEQFF; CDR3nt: TGTGCCAGCAGCAAAGCTAGCGGGGGAAGATCCTACAATGAGCAGTTCTTC
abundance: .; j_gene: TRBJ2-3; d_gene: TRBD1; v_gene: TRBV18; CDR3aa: CASSPRQGAADTQYF; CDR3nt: TGTGCCAGCTCACCACGACAGGGGGCGGCAGATACGCAGTATTTT
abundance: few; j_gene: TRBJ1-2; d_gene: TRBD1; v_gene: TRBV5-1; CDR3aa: CASSATQGAHGYTF; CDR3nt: TGCGCCAGCAGCGCAACGCAGGGGGCCCATGGCTACACCTTC
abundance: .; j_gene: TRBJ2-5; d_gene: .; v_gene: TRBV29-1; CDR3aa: CSVVYRETQYF; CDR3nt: TGCAGCGTTGTATATAGAGAGACCCAGTACTTC
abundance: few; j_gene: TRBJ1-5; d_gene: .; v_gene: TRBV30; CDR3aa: CAWSVHNQPQHF; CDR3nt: TGTGCCTGGAGTGTACACAATCAGCCCCAGCATTTT
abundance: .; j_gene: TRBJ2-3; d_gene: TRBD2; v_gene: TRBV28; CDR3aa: CASSLAGGASDTQYF; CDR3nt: TGTGCCAGCAGTCTCGCGGGGGGGGCCTCAGATACGCAGTATTTT
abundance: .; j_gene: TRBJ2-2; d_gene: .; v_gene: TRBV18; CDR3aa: CASSPPGAGELFF; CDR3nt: TGTGCCAGCTCACCCCCCGGAGCCGGGGAGCTGTTTTTT
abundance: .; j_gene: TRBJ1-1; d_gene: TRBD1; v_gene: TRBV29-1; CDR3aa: CSFGQGTEAFF; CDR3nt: TGCAGCTTTGGACAGGGTACGGAAGCTTTCTTT
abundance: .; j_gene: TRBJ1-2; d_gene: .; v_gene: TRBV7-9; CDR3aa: CASLQGREGYTF; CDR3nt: TGTGCCAGCTTGCAGGGGCGCGAGGGCTACACCTTC
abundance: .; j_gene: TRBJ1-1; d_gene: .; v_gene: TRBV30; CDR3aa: CAWSYLSEAFF; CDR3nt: TGTGCCTGGAGTTATCTCAGTGAAGCTTTCTTT
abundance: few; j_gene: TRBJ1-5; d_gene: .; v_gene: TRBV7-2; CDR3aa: CASSLRPDIRNQPQHF; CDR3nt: TGTGCCAGCAGCTTACGGCCGGACATCCGCAATCAGCCCCAGCATTTT
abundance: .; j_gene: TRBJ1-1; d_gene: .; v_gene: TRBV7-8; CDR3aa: CASSSRRKMVITDMNTEAFF; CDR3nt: TGTGCCAGCAGCTCACGACGAAAAATGGTTATTACAGACATGAACACTGAAGCTTTCTTT
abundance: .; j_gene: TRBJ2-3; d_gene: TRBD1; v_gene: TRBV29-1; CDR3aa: CSAGTGVGDTQYF; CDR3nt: TGCAGCGCCGGGACAGGGGTAGGCGATACGCAGTATTTT
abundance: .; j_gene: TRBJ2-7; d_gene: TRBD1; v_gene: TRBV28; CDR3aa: CASSTAGTGPYEQYF; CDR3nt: TGTGCCAGCAGTACCGCCGGGACAGGGCCCTACGAGCAGTACTTC
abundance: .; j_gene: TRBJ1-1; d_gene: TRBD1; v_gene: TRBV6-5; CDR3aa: CASSYSNRGYTEAFF; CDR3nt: TGTGCCAGCAGTTACTCGAACAGGGGGTACACTGAAGCTTTCTTT
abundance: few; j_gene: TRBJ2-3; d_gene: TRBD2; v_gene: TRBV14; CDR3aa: CASSPGGTSGGPGTDTQYF; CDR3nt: TGTGCCAGCAGCCCAGGGGGGACTAGCGGGGGGCCCGGCACAGATACGCAGTATTTT
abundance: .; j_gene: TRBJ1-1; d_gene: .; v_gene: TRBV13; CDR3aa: CASSLGLGVEGFF; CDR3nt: TGTGCCAGCAGCTTAGGCCTGGGGGTGGAGGGTTTCTTT
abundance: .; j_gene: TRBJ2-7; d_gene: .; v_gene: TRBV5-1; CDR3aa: CASSLVDSSYEQYF; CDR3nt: TGCGCCAGCAGCTTGGTCGACAGCTCCTACGAGCAGTACTTC
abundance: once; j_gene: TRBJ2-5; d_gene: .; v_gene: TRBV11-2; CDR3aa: CASSFGVAGETQYF; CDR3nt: TGTGCCAGCAGCTTTGGAGTAGCTGGGGAGACCCAGTACTTC